These T cell receptor beta chains were read from a single sample in a study of blood T cell repertoires in COVID-19. The method was immunoSEQ multiplex PCR; TCRdb's version includes in-frame clones alone and lacks a portion of them. The table lists approximately 260,000 clones, around 88% of them singletons. Sequenced sample: PBMCs or T cells enriched from blood (not recorded which). The receptors stem from a middle-aged woman with acute COVID-19. CDR3s leave out the opening cysteine and the closing phenylalanine or tryptophan. A D gene is named only where the DNA matches it firmly. Size tells how often a clone was seen (once, few, many) or the class of an expanded clone, and some rows leave it out.

J | size | D | V | CDR3
TRBJ2-1 | - | TRBD2 | TRBV7-3 | ASSLGWTSSYNEQF
TRBJ1-1 | once | - | TRBV15 | ATSRDYQGSEAF
TRBJ2-1 | once | TRBD2 | TRBV9 | ASSISGSGEQF
TRBJ1-4 | - | - | TRBV4-2 | ASSQVTQGTAKLF
TRBJ1-1 | - | - | TRBV6-5 | ASLYNLLAF
TRBJ1-2 | - | - | TRBV27 | ASSGRDIGGYT
TRBJ2-7 | - | - | TRBV27 | ASTPQDSYEQY
TRBJ2-1 | once | - | TRBV7-2 | ASSLVLGNEQF
TRBJ2-2 | - | TRBD2 | TRBV5-4 | ASTRTSGDTGELF
TRBJ2-1 | - | TRBD2 | TRBV6-1 | ASSEVAGRHEQF
TRBJ2-1 | - | - | TRBV7-3 | ASSLSGLNNEQF
TRBJ2-3 | - | - | TRBV9 | ASSLEAGRTDTQY
TRBJ2-2 | - | - | TRBV19 | ASSIAGVTGELF
TRBJ2-1 | once | - | TRBV5-4 | ASSLANTGEQF
TRBJ2-3 | few | TRBD2 | TRBV6-8 | ASRGLLLAGDGEPDTQY
TRBJ1-2 | - | TRBD1 | TRBV5-5 | ASSVIPGQFYGYT
TRBJ1-1 | - | TRBD1 | TRBV29-1 | SVESLTGIVTEAF
TRBJ2-7 | - | - | TRBV4-2 | ASSHATTPGRAYEQY
TRBJ1-2 | - | TRBD1 | TRBV5-6 | ASSLPTGPNYGYT
TRBJ1-6 | - | - | TRBV10-3 | AISESMQGEGSPLH
TRBJ2-1 | - | TRBD1 | TRBV28 | ASSGTVYNEQF
TRBJ2-3 | - | - | TRBV3-1/TRBV3-2 | ASSQEDYSTDTQY
TRBJ2-1 | once | TRBD2 | TRBV5-1 | ASSLSGRSDNEQF
TRBJ2-7 | - | - | TRBV11-3 | ASTPGRLRSRYEQY
TRBJ2-6 | - | - | TRBV3-1/TRBV3-2 | ASSQSLRSGANVLT
TRBJ2-7 | - | TRBD2 | TRBV19 | ASSQGLAGSYEQY
TRBJ2-1 | - | - | TRBV12-3/TRBV12-4 | ASSQRGSEQF
TRBJ1-4 | - | TRBD1 | TRBV29-1 | SARPGQVNEKLF
TRBJ1-2 | - | TRBD1 | TRBV12-3/TRBV12-4 | ASSRDSYGYT
TRBJ2-3 | - | TRBD2 | TRBV2 | ASSQGLAGGLDTQY
TRBJ1-1 | - | TRBD1 | TRBV9 | ASSVGQADTEAF
TRBJ1-1 | - | - | TRBV5-4 | ASSRLQGMSTEAF
TRBJ1-2 | once | - | TRBV12-5 | ASTNSNYGYT
TRBJ2-7 | - | - | TRBV11-2 | ASSLVPDYEQY
TRBJ1-6 | few | - | TRBV9 | ASSDPGINSPLH
TRBJ1-5 | - | - | TRBV18 | ASSGQINQPQH
TRBJ2-7 | - | - | TRBV12-3/TRBV12-4 | ASSYMAYEQY
TRBJ1-2 | - | TRBD1 | TRBV2 | ASSWDRGRGYT
TRBJ1-1 | once | - | TRBV18 | ASSPSGGLALNTEAF
TRBJ2-5 | - | TRBD2 | TRBV7-9 | ASSFSPPGGVETQY
TRBJ2-1 | - | TRBD2 | TRBV14 | ASSQPGLAIDEQF
TRBJ1-1 | many | - | TRBV27 | ASAPQGRNTEAF
TRBJ2-1 | - | TRBD1 | TRBV18 | ASARGTGDFINEQF
TRBJ1-5 | - | - | TRBV6-5 | ASVGSVQPQH
TRBJ2-7 | - | - | TRBV7-9 | ASSLASASVGPYEQY
TRBJ2-1 | - | TRBD2 | TRBV4-1 | ASSQIAGGGDNEQF